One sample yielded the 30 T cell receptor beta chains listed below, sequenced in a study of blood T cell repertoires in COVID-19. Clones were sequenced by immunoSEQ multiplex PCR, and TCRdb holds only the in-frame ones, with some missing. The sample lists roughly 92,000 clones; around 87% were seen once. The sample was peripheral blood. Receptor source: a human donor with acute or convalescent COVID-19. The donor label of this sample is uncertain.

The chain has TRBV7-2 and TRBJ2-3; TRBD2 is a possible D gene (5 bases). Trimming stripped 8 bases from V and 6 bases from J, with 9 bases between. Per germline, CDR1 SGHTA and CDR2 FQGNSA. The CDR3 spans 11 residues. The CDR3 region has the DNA TGTGCCAGCGATGGCGGGGATACGCAGTATTTT. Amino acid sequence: CASDGGDTQYF. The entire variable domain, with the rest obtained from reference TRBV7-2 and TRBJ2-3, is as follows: GAGVSQSPSNKVTEKGKDVELRCDPISGHTALYWYRQSLGQGLEFLIYFQGNSAPDKSGLPSDRFSAERTGGSVSTLTIQRTQQEDSAVYLCASDGGDTQYFGPGTRLTVL.

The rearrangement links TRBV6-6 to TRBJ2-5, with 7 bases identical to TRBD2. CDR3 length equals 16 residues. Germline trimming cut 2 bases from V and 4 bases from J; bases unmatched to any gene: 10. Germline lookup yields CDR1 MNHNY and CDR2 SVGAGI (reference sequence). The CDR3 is CASSYGRRGEVETQYF. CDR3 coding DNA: TGTGCCAGCAGTTACGGGCGCCGGGGGGAGGTAGAGACCCAGTACTTC.

Here the CDR3 DNA reads TGTGCCAGTAGTGTAGCGGGGAACACCGGGGAGCTGTTTTTT. Its protein is CASSVAGNTGELFF. This chain links TRBV19 with TRBJ2-2; 7 bases match TRBD2. Germline V gene sequence: CDR1 LNHDA, CDR2 SQIVND (reference sequence). The CDR3 is 14 amino acids. The J segment lost 1 base and the V segment lost 5 bases, leaving 1 base of the junction unmatched.

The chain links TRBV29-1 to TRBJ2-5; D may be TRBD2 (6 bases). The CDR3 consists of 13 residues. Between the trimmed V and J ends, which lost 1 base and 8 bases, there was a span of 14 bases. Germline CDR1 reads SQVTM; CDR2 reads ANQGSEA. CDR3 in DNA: TGCAGCGTTGAAGGTCCCGGGGGTGATACCCAGTACTTC. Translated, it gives CSVEGPGGDTQYF. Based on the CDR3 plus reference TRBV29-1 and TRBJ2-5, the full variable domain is SAVISQKPSRDICQRGTSLTIQCQVDSQVTMMFWYRQQPGQSLTLIATANQGSEATYESGFVIDKFPISRPNLTFSTLTVSNMSPEDSSIYLCSVEGPGGDTQYFGPGTRLLVL.

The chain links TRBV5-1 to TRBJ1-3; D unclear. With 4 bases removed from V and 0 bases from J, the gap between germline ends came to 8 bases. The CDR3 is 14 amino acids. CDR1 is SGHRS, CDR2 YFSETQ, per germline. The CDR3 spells CASSPGSSGNTIYF. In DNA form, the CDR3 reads TGCGCCAGCAGCCCGGGGAGCTCTGGAAACACCATATATTTT.

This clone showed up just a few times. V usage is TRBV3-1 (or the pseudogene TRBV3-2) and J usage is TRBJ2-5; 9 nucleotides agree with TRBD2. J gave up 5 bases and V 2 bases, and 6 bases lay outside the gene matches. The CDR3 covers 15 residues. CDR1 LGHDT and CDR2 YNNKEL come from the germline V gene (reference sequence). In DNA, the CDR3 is TGTGCCAGCAGCCAATTACTAGCGGGCGGGGAGACCCAGTACTTC. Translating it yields CASSQLLAGGETQYF.

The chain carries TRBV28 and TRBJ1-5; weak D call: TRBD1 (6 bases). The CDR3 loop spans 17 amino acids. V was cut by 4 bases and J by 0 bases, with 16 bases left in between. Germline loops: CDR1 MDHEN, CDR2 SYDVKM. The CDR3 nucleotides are TGTGCCAGCAGTTCACAGGGTCTAGGGTTTAGCAATCAGCCCCAGCATTTT. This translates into CASSSQGLGFSNQPQHF.

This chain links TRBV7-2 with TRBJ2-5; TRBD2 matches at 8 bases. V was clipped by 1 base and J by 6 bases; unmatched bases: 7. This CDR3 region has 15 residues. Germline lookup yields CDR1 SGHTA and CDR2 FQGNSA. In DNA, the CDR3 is TGTGCCAGCAGCTTAGAAGCGGGGGCTCGTAAGACCCAGTACTTC. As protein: CASSLEAGARKTQYF.

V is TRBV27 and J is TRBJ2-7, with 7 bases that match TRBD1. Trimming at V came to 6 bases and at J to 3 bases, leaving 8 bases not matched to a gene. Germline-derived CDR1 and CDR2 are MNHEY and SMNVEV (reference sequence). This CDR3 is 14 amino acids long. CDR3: CASSRKGQHYEQYF. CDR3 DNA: TGTGCCAGCAGCCGGAAGGGACAGCACTACGAGCAGTACTTC.

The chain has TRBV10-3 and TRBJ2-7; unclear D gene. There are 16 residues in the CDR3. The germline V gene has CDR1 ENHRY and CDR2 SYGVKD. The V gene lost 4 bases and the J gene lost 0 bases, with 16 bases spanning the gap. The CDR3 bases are TGTGCCATCAGTGGCTCAGACTCACTGAGCTCCTACGAGCAGTACTTC. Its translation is CAISGSDSLSSYEQYF.

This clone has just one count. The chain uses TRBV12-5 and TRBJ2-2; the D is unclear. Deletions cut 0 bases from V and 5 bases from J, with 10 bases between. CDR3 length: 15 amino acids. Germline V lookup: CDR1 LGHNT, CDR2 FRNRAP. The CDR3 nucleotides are TGTGCTAGTGGTTTGGTCAAGCTAGAAACCGGGGAGCTGTTTTTT. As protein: CASGLVKLETGELFF.

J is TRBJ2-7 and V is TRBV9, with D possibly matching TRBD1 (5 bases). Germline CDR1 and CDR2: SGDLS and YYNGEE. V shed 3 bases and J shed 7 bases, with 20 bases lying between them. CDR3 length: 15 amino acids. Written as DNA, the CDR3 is TGTGCCAGCAGCGCCGGTGTTTTAGGGGCACGGGAGCAGTACTTC. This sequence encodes CASSAGVLGAREQYF.

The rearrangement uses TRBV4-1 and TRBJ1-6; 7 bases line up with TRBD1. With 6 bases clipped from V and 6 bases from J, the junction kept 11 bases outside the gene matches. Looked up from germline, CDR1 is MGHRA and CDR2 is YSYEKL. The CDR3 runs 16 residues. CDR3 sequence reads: CASRKQGTLSNSPLHF. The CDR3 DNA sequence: TGCGCCAGCAGAAAACAGGGGACCTTGTCTAATTCACCCCTCCACTTT.

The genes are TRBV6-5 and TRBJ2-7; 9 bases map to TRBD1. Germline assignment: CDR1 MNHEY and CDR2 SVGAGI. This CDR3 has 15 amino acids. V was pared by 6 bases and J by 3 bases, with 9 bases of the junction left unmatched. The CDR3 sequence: CASSSRQGGFYEQYF. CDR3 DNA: TGTGCCAGCAGCTCGCGACAGGGGGGTTTCTACGAGCAGTACTTC.

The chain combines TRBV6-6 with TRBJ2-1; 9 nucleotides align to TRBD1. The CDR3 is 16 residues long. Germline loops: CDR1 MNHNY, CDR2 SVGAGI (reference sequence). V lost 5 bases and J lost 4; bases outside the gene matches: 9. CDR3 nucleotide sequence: TGTGCCAGCAGTAACCCGCAGACAGGGGGTTACAATGAGCAGTTCTTC. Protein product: CASSNPQTGGYNEQFF.

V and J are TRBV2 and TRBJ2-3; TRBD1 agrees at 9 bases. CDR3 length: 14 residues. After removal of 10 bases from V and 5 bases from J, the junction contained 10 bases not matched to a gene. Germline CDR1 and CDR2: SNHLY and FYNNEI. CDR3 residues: CATNRQGVGDTQYF. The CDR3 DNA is TGTGCCACAAACCGACAGGGGGTTGGAGATACGCAGTATTTT.

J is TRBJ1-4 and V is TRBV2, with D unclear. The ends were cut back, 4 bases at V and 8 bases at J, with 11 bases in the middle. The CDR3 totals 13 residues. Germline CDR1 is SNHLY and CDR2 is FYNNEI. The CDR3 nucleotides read TGTGCCAGCAGTGCCGGGTTCCGGGAAAAACTGTTTTTT. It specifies CASSAGFREKLFF. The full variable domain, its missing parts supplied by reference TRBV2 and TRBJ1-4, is EPEVTQTPSHQVTQMGQEVILRCVPISNHLYFYWYRQILGQKVEFLVSFYNNEISEKSEIFDDQFSVERPDGSNFTLKIRSTKLEDSAMYFCASSAGFREKLFFGSGTQLSVL.

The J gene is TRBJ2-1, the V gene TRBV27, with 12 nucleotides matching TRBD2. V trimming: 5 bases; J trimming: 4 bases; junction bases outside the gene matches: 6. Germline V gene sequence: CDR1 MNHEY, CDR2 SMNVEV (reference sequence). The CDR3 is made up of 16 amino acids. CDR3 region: CASSRLAGDPYNEQFF. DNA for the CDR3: TGTGCCAGCAGTCGACTAGCGGGGGACCCTTACAATGAGCAGTTCTTC.

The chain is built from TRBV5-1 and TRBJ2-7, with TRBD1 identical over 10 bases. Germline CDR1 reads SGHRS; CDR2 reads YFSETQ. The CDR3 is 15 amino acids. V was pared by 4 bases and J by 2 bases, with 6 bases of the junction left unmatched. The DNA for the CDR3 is TGCGCCAGCAGCCGGGGGACAGGGGAGGCCTACGAGCAGTACTTC. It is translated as CASSRGTGEAYEQYF.

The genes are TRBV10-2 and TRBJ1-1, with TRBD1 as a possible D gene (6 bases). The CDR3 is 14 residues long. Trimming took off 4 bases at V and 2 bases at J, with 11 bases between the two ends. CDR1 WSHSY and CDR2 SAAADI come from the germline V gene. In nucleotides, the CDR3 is TGCGCCAGCAGTGTACAGGGACGCAACACTGAAGCTTTCTTT. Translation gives CASSVQGRNTEAFF.

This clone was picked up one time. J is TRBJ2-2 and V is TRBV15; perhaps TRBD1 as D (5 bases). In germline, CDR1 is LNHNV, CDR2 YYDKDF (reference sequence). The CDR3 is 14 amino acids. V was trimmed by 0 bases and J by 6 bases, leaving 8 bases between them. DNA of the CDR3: TGTGCCACCAGCAGAGATCAGGGTGCCGGGGAGCTGTTTTTT. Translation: CATSRDQGAGELFF.

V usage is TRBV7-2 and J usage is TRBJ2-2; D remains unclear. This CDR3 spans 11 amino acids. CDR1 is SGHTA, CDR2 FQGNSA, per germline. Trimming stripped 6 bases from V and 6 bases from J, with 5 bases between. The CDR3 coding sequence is TGTGCCAGCAGTGAGTCCGGGGAGCTGTTTTTT. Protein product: CASSESGELFF.

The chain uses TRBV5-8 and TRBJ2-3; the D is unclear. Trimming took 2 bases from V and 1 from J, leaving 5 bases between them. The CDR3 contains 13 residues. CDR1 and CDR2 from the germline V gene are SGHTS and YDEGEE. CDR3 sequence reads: CASSLTGTDTQYF. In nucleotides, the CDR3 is TGTGCCAGCAGCTTAACGGGCACAGATACGCAGTATTTT.

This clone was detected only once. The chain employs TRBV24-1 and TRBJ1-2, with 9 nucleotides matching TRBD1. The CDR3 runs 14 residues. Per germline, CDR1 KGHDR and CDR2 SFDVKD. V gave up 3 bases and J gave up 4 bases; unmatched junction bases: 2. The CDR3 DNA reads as TGTGCCACCAGTGATAACAGGGGGCTCTATGGCTACACCTTC. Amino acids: CATSDNRGLYGYTF.

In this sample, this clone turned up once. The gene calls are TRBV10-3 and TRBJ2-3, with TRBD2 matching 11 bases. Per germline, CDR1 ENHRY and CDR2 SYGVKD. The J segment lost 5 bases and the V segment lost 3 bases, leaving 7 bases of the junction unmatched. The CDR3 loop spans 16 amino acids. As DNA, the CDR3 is TGTGCCATCAGTGACTTAGCGGGGGGGCGGGAAGATACGCAGTATTTT. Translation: CAISDLAGGREDTQYF.

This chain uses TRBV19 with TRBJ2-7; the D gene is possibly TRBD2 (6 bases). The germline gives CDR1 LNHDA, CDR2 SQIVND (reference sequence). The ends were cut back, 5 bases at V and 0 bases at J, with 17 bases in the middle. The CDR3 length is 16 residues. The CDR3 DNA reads TGTGCCAGTAGTGCCCGTGAGGGCGGGGACTCCTACGAGCAGTACTTC. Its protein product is CASSAREGGDSYEQYF.

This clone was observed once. The CDR3 sequence is CASSPALGPETQYF. The CDR3 DNA sequence: TGTGCCAGCAGCCCGGCCCTGGGCCCCGAGACCCAGTACTTC. The chain is built from TRBV11-1 and TRBJ2-5; D remains unclear. Germline V lookup: CDR1 SGHAT, CDR2 FQDESV (reference sequence). Trimming removed 5 bases from V and 5 bases from J, with 15 bases in between. The CDR3 covers 14 residues.

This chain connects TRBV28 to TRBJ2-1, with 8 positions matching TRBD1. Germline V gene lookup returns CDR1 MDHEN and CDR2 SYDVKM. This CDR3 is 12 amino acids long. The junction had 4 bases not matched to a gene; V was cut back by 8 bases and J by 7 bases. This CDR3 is CASGRQGNEQFF. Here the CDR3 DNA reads TGTGCCAGCGGGCGACAGGGGAATGAGCAGTTCTTC. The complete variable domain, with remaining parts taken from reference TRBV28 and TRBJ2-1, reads DVKVTQSSRYLVKRTGEKVFLECVQDMDHENMFWYRQDPGLGLRLIYFSYDVKMKEKGDIPEGYSVSREKKERFSLILESASTNQTSMYLCASGRQGNEQFFGPGTRLTVL.

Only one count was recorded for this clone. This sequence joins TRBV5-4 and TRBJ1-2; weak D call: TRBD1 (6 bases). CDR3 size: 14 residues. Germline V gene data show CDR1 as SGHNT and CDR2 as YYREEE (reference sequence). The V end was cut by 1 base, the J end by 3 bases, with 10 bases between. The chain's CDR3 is CASSLYRVDYGYTF. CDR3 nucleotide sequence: TGTGCCAGCAGCTTGTACAGGGTGGACTATGGCTACACCTTC. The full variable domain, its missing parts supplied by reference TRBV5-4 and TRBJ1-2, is ETGVTQSPTHLIKTRGQQVTLRCSSQSGHNTVSWYQQALGQGPQFIFQYYREEENGRGNFPPRFSGLQFPNYSSELNVNALELDDSALYLCASSLYRVDYGYTFGSGTRLTVV.

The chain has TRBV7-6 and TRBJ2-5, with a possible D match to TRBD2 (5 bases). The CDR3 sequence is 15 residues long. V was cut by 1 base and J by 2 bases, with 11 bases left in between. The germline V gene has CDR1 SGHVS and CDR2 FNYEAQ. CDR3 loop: CASSLVVASQETQYF. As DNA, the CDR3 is TGTGCCAGCAGCTTAGTCGTAGCGTCTCAAGAGACCCAGTACTTC. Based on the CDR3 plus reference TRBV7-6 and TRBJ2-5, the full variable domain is GAGVSQSPRYKVTKRGQDVALRCDPISGHVSLYWYRQALGQGPEFLTYFNYEAQQDKSGLPNDRFSAERPEGSISTLTIQRTEQRDSAMYRCASSLVVASQETQYFGPGTRLLVL.